This T cell receptor beta chain came from a study of shared clonotypes between healthy human individuals. Study-level information: Each donor's CD8 memory used one plate, CD8 naive two, each CD4 subset three.

Replicate sorted-subset PCRs were loaded with roughly 200 ng DNA, about 30,000 T cell genomes. The data were produced by immunoSEQ multiplex PCR, yet TCRdb's version contains in-frame clones alone and is incomplete. The sample comprises approximately 590,000 clones, around 95% of which are singletons, and 0.11% rests with the top ten. As defined, naive CD8 cells were CD45RO-negative and positively selected for CCR7, with terminally differentiated effector memory CD45RA+ cells excluded. Trimming left V 3 bases short and J 2 bases short, with 16 bases between. Germline CDR1 and CDR2: MNHEY and SMNVEV (reference sequence). This CDR3 is built from 16 residues.

Material for sequencing was naive CD8+ T cells sorted from blood. This chain links TRBV27 with TRBJ1-1; a weak D match, TRBD1 (6 bases). The receptor's source is a woman aged 25 to 39 in good health. The CDR3 loop is CASSLIPRGKNTEAFF. DNA of the CDR3: TGTGCCAGCAGTTTGATCCCCAGGGGCAAAAACACTGAAGCTTTCTTT.